This is a list of T cell receptor beta chains from one sample in a study of blood T cell repertoires in COVID-19. TCRdb keeps only in-frame clones here, not all; method: immunoSEQ multiplex PCR. This sample carries about 150,000 clones, 85% of them seen once, and the ten largest clones take around 8%. The sequencing input was peripheral blood. The receptors stem from a woman between 55 and 75 years old with COVID-19, enrolled during active disease. CDR3s include the opening cysteine and the closing phenylalanine or tryptophan. A D gene is named only where the DNA matches it firmly. Size is stated for part of the rows, as once, few or many counts, or as a class when the clone is expanded.

>TRBD1|TRBV27|.|17|TRBJ1-6
CASTSPLRTGKNSPLHF
TGTGCCAGCACCTCACCTCTCCGGACAGGGAAGAATTCACCCCTCCACTTT
>.|TRBV6-6|.|15|TRBJ1-4
CASSDAGGTNEKLFF
TGTGCCAGCAGTGACGCGGGAGGGACCAATGAAAAACTGTTTTTT
>.|TRBV14|.|17|TRBJ1-2
CASSQLLSRESNYGYTF
TGTGCCAGCAGCCAACTCCTTTCGAGGGAATCCAACTATGGCTACACCTTC
>.|TRBV7-2|.|15|TRBJ1-1
CASSPWDTPNTEAFF
TGTGCCAGCAGCCCTTGGGACACCCCGAACACTGAAGCTTTCTTT
>TRBD1|TRBV6-5|few|15|TRBJ1-5
CASNFPGQVNQPQHF
TGTGCCAGCAATTTCCCGGGACAGGTAAATCAGCCCCAGCATTTT
>TRBD1|TRBV28|.|14|TRBJ1-2
CASSLTGGVRGYTF
TGTGCCAGCAGTTTGACAGGGGGCGTAAGGGGCTACACCTTC
>.|TRBV19|.|14|TRBJ1-3
CASCRRSSGNTIYF
TGTGCCAGCTGCAGGCGCTCCTCTGGAAACACCATATATTTT
>TRBD1|TRBV5-1|.|13|TRBJ2-1
CASIRTGGYEQFF
TGCGCCAGCATAAGGACAGGGGGCTATGAGCAGTTCTTC
>TRBD1|TRBV6-1|.|15|TRBJ2-7
CASSEMGTASYEQYF
TGTGCCAGCAGTGAAATGGGGACAGCATCCTACGAGCAGTACTTC
>TRBD1|TRBV7-3|few|16|TRBJ2-1
CASSSRGTNLMNEQFF
TGTGCCAGCAGCTCCAGGGGGACCAACCTGATGAATGAGCAGTTCTTC
>TRBD1|TRBV6-5|.|13|TRBJ2-1
CASSYRDRGTQFF
TGTGCCAGCAGTTACCGGGACAGGGGTACGCAGTTCTTC
>TRBD1|TRBV2|.|14|TRBJ1-2
CASSVGQGVDGYTF
TGTGCCAGCAGTGTTGGACAGGGGGTGGATGGCTACACCTTC
>TRBD2|TRBV5-1|.|15|TRBJ2-2
CASSRGTSNTGELFF
TGCGCCAGCAGCCGCGGGACTAGCAACACCGGGGAGCTGTTTTTT
>TRBD1|TRBV27|.|16|TRBJ2-2
CASSLLIGQGTGELFF
TGTGCCAGCAGTTTATTGATTGGACAGGGGACCGGGGAGCTGTTTTTT
>TRBD1|TRBV2|.|12|TRBJ1-1
CASSIQGTEAFF
TGTGCCAGCAGTATACAGGGGACTGAAGCTTTCTTT
>TRBD1|TRBV7-3|.|14|TRBJ2-1
CASSATPGQGEQFF
TGTGCCAGCAGCGCGACCCCGGGACAGGGAGAGCAGTTCTTC
>.|TRBV9|few|15|TRBJ1-3
CASSVQDSIGNTIYF
TGTGCCAGCAGCGTCCAAGACAGTATTGGAAACACCATATATTTT
>.|TRBV4-2|.|13|TRBJ1-1
CASSPLRGTEAFF
TGTGCCAGCAGCCCCTTGCGGGGGACTGAAGCTTTCTTT
>TRBD1|TRBV2|.|13|TRBJ1-2
CASTPTGFVGYTF
TGTGCCAGCACACCGACAGGGTTCGTTGGCTACACCTTC
>TRBD1|TRBV3-1/TRBV3-2|.|13|TRBJ1-2
CASRAQGAPGYTF
TGTGCCAGCAGAGCACAGGGGGCGCCCGGCTACACCTTC
>TRBD1|TRBV6-5|.|14|TRBJ1-1
CASSQGQGKTEAFF
TGTGCCAGCAGCCAGGGACAGGGTAAAACTGAAGCTTTCTTT
>.|TRBV6-5|many|15|TRBJ2-1
CASRTGGHAYNEQFF
TGTGCCAGCAGAACGGGGGGACATGCCTACAATGAGCAGTTCTTC
>.|TRBV5-1|.|14|TRBJ1-2
CASSLVQGTYGYTF
TGCGCCAGCAGCTTGGTGCAGGGAACTTATGGCTACACCTTC
>.|TRBV9|.|12|TRBJ1-4
CASSPRGMGLFF
TGTGCCAGCAGCCCTCGGGGGATGGGCCTGTTTTTT
>TRBD1|TRBV6-5|.|12|TRBJ1-1
CASSTRTGEAFF
TGTGCCAGCAGTACCCGGACAGGGGAAGCTTTCTTT
>TRBD1|TRBV6-6|.|14|TRBJ1-2
CASSGYIGGKGYTF
TGTGCCAGCAGTGGCTACATAGGGGGCAAAGGCTACACCTTC
>TRBD1|TRBV20-1|.|13|TRBJ1-2
CSASLDRGFGYTF
TGCAGTGCTAGTTTGGACAGGGGCTTCGGCTACACCTTC
>TRBD2|TRBV7-9|few|15|TRBJ2-1
CASTVAGGPSHEQFF
TGTGCCAGCACCGTAGCGGGAGGGCCCTCCCATGAGCAGTTCTTC
>TRBD2|TRBV6-5|few|14|TRBJ2-5
CASSQGLAEETQYF
TGTGCCAGCAGTCAGGGACTAGCGGAGGAGACCCAGTACTTC
>TRBD1|TRBV7-7|.|14|TRBJ2-1
CASSRQGGQGEQFF
TGTGCTAGCAGCCGACAGGGCGGGCAGGGGGAGCAGTTCTTC
>TRBD2|TRBV29-1|.|15|TRBJ2-1
CSVDLGRAVGGEQFF
TGCAGCGTTGACCTAGGGAGGGCCGTTGGTGGCGAGCAGTTCTTC
>.|TRBV4-1|medium-sized|14|TRBJ1-5
CASSQDASDQPQHF
TGCGCCAGCAGCCAAGATGCTTCGGATCAGCCCCAGCATTTT
>.|TRBV10-1|.|13|TRBJ2-1
CASSEARYNEQFF
TGCGCCAGCAGTGAGGCACGGTACAATGAGCAGTTCTTC
>.|TRBV5-6|.|15|TRBJ1-3
CASSTIRSSGNTIYF
TGTGCCAGCAGCACCATTAGGAGCTCTGGAAACACCATATATTTT
>.|TRBV12-3/TRBV12-4|.|13|TRBJ1-2
CASSGSRGYGYTF
TGTGCCAGCAGTGGATCCAGGGGTTATGGCTACACCTTC
>TRBD2|TRBV3-1/TRBV3-2|.|18|TRBJ2-2
CASSQEGGRHDHTGELFF
TGTGCCAGCAGCCAAGAGGGGGGGAGACACGATCACACCGGGGAGCTGTTTTTT